These 22 T cell receptor beta chains originate from one sample sequenced in a study of regulatory T cells in long-lasting Graves disease. The time point: persistent/refractory GD, antithyroid drugs over 5 years with positive TRAb. RNA extracted from PBMCs served as the sequencing template. Both iRepertoire HTBI primers and Arm-PCR of CDR3 regions were used to build the TCR beta libraries. TCRdb re-analysed the multiplex PCR reads in MiXCR, keeping a single row per CDR3 protein. This table has about 470,000 distinct CDR3 sequences, roughly a fifth appearing once. Sequencing used peripheral blood mononuclear cells (PBMCs), obtained when the disease was refractory, from a patient treated with antithyroid drugs. These receptors were obtained from a female donor with Graves disease.

This clonotype was observed a few times. The chain recombines TRBV11-2 with TRBJ2-7; weak D call: TRBD1 (6 bases). Germline V CDR1 and CDR2: SGHAT, FQNNGV. Trimming left V 5 bases short and J 0 bases short, with 20 bases between. The CDR3 runs 17 residues. The CDR3 bases are TGTGCCAGCAGCCCGGGCCCTGGACAGCCTAGCTCCTACGAGCAGTACTTC. As protein: CASSPGPGQPSSYEQYF.

Turning to this clonotype: It may be a read error: a sequence one base away is much more abundant. The chain carries TRBV6-2 or TRBV6-3 and TRBJ1-6; a possible D gene is TRBD1 (6 bases). The germline CDR1 and CDR2 sequences are MNHEY and SVGEGT. Trimming pared 2 bases from V and 9 bases from J, leaving 17 bases between. This CDR3 region has 16 residues. CDR3 protein: CASSYVYSGTSSPLHF. The CDR3 region has the DNA TGTGCCAGCAGTTACGTATACTCAGGGACAAGTTCACCCCTCCACTTT.

As to this clonotype: This may be a read error: a much more frequent sequence differs by one nucleotide. The chain uses TRBV28 and TRBJ2-7; the D gene is possibly TRBD1 (7 bases). Germline V gene data show CDR1 as MDHEN and CDR2 as SYDVKM. V was trimmed by 3 bases and J by 5 bases, leaving 17 bases between them. The CDR3 runs to 15 residues. The CDR3 sequence is CASSFEEGAPHEQYF. As DNA, the CDR3 is TGTGCCAGCAGTTTTGAGGAGGGGGCGCCTCACGAGCAGTACTTC.

The sample holds a few counts of this clonotype. J is TRBJ2-6 and V is TRBV6-5; 7 bases map to TRBD1. V lost 2 bases, J lost 0 bases, and 4 bases stayed unmatched. The CDR3 spans 17 residues. Germline CDR1 MNHEY, CDR2 SVGAGI. DNA for the CDR3: TGTGCCAGCAGTTACCGGGACAGTCTCTCTGGGGCCAACGTCCTGACTTTC. This translates into CASSYRDSLSGANVLTF.

This clonotype was counted only a few times. The gene calls are TRBV9 and TRBJ1-2; TRBD1 agrees at 7 bases. The V gene end was trimmed by 4 bases and the J gene end by 5 bases; junction bases not matched to a gene: 11. The CDR3 loop spans 15 amino acids. Germline assignment: CDR1 SGDLS and CDR2 YYNGEE. CDR3 sequence reads: CASSQTPGQNYGYTF. Here the CDR3 DNA reads TGTGCCAGCAGCCAGACCCCGGGACAGAATTATGGCTACACCTTC. Drawing the rest from reference TRBV9 and TRBJ1-2, the complete variable domain is DSGVTQTPKHLITATGQRVTLRCSPRSGDLSVYWYQQSLDQGLQFLIQYYNGEERAKGNILERFSAQQFPDLHSELNLSSLELGDSALYFCASSQTPGQNYGYTFGSGTRLTVV.

A remark on this clonotype: The CDR3 carries no conserved terminal phenylalanine or tryptophan, so it likely arises from a read error. The genes are TRBV12-5 and TRBJ1-1; D remains unclear. The CDR3 length is 13 residues. Germline V gene sequence: CDR1 LGHNT, CDR2 FRNRAP. DNA for the CDR3: TGTACTAGTGGTTTGGTAACCACTTCTGGAGCTTTCCTT. The encoded protein is CTSGLVTTSGAFL.

This clonotype has a handful of counts. This sequence joins TRBV19 and TRBJ1-3, with D hard to call. Between the trimmed V and J ends, which lost 7 bases and 0 bases, there was a span of 10 bases. The germline CDR1 and CDR2 sequences are LNHDA and SQIVND (reference sequence). The CDR3 contains 14 residues. The chain's CDR3 is CASKDLHSGNTIYF. The CDR3 nucleotides are TGTGCCAGTAAGGACTTGCACTCTGGAAACACCATATATTTT.

Notes on this clonotype: Just one base apart from a much larger clone, this may be a read error. The V call is TRBV28, the J call TRBJ1-1, with D possibly matching TRBD1 (5 bases). The CDR3 has 14 amino acids. Germline assignment: CDR1 MDHEN and CDR2 SYDVKM. Trimming pared 7 bases from V and 2 bases from J, leaving 14 bases between. CDR3 protein: CASTDRDANTEAFF. The CDR3 coding sequence is TGTGCCAGCACGGACCGGGACGCCAACACTGAAGCTTTCTTT. Variable domain in full (rest from reference TRBV28 and TRBJ1-1): DVKVTQSSRYLVKRTGEKVFLECVQDMDHENMFWYRQDPGLGLRLIYFSYDVKMKEKGDIPEGYSVSREKKERFSLILESASTNQTSMYLCASTDRDANTEAFFGQGTRLTVV.

This clonotype was found once. A far bigger clonotype differs at one base, so this is likely a read error. The CDR3 nucleotides are TGTGCCAGCAGTGACAGTAACTATGGCCACACCTTC. Translated, it gives CASSDSNYGHTF. This chain joins TRBV28 and TRBJ1-2; a weak D match, TRBD1 (5 bases). The V gene's germline CDR1 is MDHEN and CDR2 SYDVKM. The CDR3 runs to 12 residues.

The chain recombines TRBV5-1 with TRBJ1-1; weak D call: TRBD1 (5 bases). Germline V gene lookup returns CDR1 SGHRS and CDR2 YFSETQ. The CDR3 extends over 14 amino acids. Trimming removed 4 bases at V and 8 bases at J, with 18 bases between. CDR3 nucleotide sequence: TGCGCCAGCAGCCTCGGGCGATCTACAGGCGAAGCTTTCTTT. It is translated as CASSLGRSTGEAFF.

This clonotype showed up just a few times. The genes are TRBV11-2 and TRBJ2-7; possible D gene TRBD1, 6 bases. Germline CDR1 reads SGHAT; CDR2 reads FQNNGV. The V gene lost 5 bases and the J gene lost 0 bases, with 17 bases spanning the gap. There are 16 residues in the CDR3. The CDR3: CASSRNLGGSSYEQYF. The CDR3 DNA sequence: TGTGCCAGCAGCCGGAACTTAGGGGGTTCCTCCTACGAGCAGTACTTC.

This clonotype has a count of ten or more. The rearrangement links TRBV12-3 or TRBV12-4 to TRBJ1-2; TRBD1 aligns across 8 bases. The CDR3 is made up of 14 amino acids. V lost 5 bases to trimming and J lost 3 bases; unmatched junction nucleotides: 5. The CDR3 DNA is TGTGCCAGCAGTAGACAGGGGAGGGACTATGGCTACACCTTC. Translation gives CASSRQGRDYGYTF.

J is TRBJ1-4 and V is TRBV30; TRBD1 agrees at 8 bases. There are 13 residues in the CDR3. The junction had 5 bases not matched to a gene; V was cut back by 4 bases and J by 7 bases. Germline values: CDR1 GTSNPN, CDR2 SVGIG (reference sequence). CDR3 region: CAWTLGQGEKLFF. The CDR3 region has the DNA TGTGCCTGGACCCTCGGACAGGGTGAAAAACTGTTTTTT.

The chain combines TRBV3-1 with TRBJ2-7, with 7 bases matching TRBD1. This CDR3 comprises 14 residues. From germline, CDR1 is LGHDT and CDR2 YNNKEL (reference sequence). V dropped 3 bases and J dropped 2; count of bases not matched to a gene: 4. The CDR3 DNA reads TGTGCCAGCAGCCATGGACAGGCGACCTACGAGCAGTACTTC. Protein: CASSHGQATYEQYF.

The rearrangement links TRBV19 to TRBJ1-1; D unresolved. The CDR3 spans 12 residues. Per germline, CDR1 LNHDA and CDR2 SQIVND (reference sequence). Trimming took 11 bases from V and 0 from J, leaving 10 bases between them. CDR3 sequence reads: CASGELNTEAFF. The CDR3, as DNA: TGTGCCTCCGGGGAGTTGAACACTGAAGCTTTCTTT.

Ten or more counts support this clonotype. The chain carries TRBV12-3 or TRBV12-4 and TRBJ1-1; D is ambiguous. V lost 6 bases, J lost 11 bases, and 19 bases lay in between. The CDR3 has 13 amino acids. The CDR3 reads CASRNGRAVPAFF. The CDR3 region has the DNA TGTGCCAGCAGAAACGGGAGAGCAGTGCCGGCTTTCTTT.

This clonotype was picked up many times. The V and J genes are TRBV28 and TRBJ1-5, with 7 bases fitting TRBD1. Germline values: CDR1 MDHEN, CDR2 SYDVKM. V shed 2 bases and J 6 bases; nucleotides not matched to a gene: 10. The CDR3 spans 16 residues. In DNA, the CDR3 is TGTGCCAGCAGTTTAACGGGTGGGACAGTTAGTCAGCCCCAGCATTTT. Encoded protein: CASSLTGGTVSQPQHF. The variable domain in full, completed from reference TRBV28 and TRBJ1-5, reads DVKVTQSSRYLVKRTGEKVFLECVQDMDHENMFWYRQDPGLGLRLIYFSYDVKMKEKGDIPEGYSVSREKKERFSLILESASTNQTSMYLCASSLTGGTVSQPQHFGDGTRLSIL.

This clonotype showed up many times. This CDR3 reads CASSLGLITYEQYF. CDR3 sequence (DNA): TGTGCCAGCAGCTTAGGGCTAATTACCTACGAGCAGTACTTC. The J gene is TRBJ2-7, the V gene TRBV11-2; D ambiguous. CDR3 length: 14 amino acids. The V gene's germline CDR1 is SGHAT and CDR2 FQNNGV. The ends were cut back, 1 base at V and 2 bases at J, with 9 bases in the middle.

Many counts were recorded for this clonotype. This chain links TRBV12-3 or TRBV12-4 with TRBJ1-1, with 9 bases fitting TRBD1. The J segment lost 6 bases and the V segment lost 6 bases, leaving 8 bases of the junction unmatched. The CDR3 has 14 amino acids. The DNA of the CDR3 is TGTGCCAGCAGCCCGGGGACAGGGAAGCCTGAAGCTTTCTTT. This translates into CASSPGTGKPEAFF.

V is TRBV11-2 and J is TRBJ2-2; 11 bases align to TRBD1. The trim removed 5 bases at V and 4 bases at J, leaving 9 bases unmatched. The CDR3 extends over 17 amino acids. Germline values: CDR1 SGHAT, CDR2 FQNNGV. CDR3 coding DNA: TGTGCCAGCAGCCCCCTAACCGGGACAGGGGGCACCGGGGAGCTGTTTTTT. It translates to CASSPLTGTGGTGELFF. The full variable domain, with the rest looked up from reference TRBV11-2 and TRBJ2-2, is EAGVAQSPRYKIIEKRQSVAFWCNPISGHATLYWYQQILGQGPKLLIQFQNNGVVDDSQLPKDRFSAERLKGVDSTLKIQPAKLEDSAVYLCASSPLTGTGGTGELFFGEGSRLTVL.

The chain recombines TRBV6-5 with TRBJ1-1; perhaps TRBD1 as D (5 bases). The V and J ends lost 4 bases and 0 bases respectively, with 15 bases between them. The CDR3 totals 16 residues. CDR1 MNHEY and CDR2 SVGAGI come from the germline V gene. CDR3 sequence (DNA): TGTGCCAGCAGTTCCCCGGAACGAGGGGTGAACACTGAAGCTTTCTTT. Protein: CASSSPERGVNTEAFF.

This clonotype has at least ten counts. The chain is built from TRBV20-1 and TRBJ2-5, with a possible D match to TRBD1 (5 bases). This CDR3 has 13 residues. The V end was cut by 0 bases, the J end by 5 bases, with 10 bases between. CDR1 and CDR2 (germline): DFQATT, SNEGSKA (reference sequence). The CDR3 here is CSARDRATETQYF. As DNA, the CDR3 is TGCAGTGCTAGAGACAGGGCTACCGAGACCCAGTACTTC.